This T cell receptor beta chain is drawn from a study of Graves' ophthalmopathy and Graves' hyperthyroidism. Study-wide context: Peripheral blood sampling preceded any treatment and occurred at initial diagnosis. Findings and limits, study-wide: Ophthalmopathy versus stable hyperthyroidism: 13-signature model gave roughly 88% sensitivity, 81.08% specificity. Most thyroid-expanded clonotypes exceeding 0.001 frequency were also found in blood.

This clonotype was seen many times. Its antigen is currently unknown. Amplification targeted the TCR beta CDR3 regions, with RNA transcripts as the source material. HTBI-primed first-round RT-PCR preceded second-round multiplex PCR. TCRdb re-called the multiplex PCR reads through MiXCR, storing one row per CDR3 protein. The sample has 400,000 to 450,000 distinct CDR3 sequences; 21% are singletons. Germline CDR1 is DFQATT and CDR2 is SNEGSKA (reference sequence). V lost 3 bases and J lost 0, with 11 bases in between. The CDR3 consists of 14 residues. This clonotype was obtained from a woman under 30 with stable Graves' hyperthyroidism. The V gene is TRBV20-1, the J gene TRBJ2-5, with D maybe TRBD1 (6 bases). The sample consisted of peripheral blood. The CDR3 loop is CSASRDNHQETQYF. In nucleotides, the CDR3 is TGCAGTGCTAGTAGGGACAACCACCAAGAGACCCAGTACTTC.